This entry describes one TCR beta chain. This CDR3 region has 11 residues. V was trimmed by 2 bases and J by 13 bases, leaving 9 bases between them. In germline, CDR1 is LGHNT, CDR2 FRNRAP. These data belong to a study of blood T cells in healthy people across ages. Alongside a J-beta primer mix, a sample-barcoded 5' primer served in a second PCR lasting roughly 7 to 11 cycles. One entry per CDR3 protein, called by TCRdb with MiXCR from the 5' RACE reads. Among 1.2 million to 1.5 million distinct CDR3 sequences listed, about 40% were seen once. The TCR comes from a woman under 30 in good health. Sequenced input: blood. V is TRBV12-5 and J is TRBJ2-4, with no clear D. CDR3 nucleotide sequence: TGTGCTAGTGGTTTGTTGGCTGAGCAGTACTTC. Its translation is CASGLLAEQYF.